These T cell receptor beta chains were read from a single sample in a study of blood T cell repertoires in COVID-19. Generated by immunoSEQ multiplex PCR, the TCRdb table keeps only in-frame clones and is missing some. The sample records roughly 200,000 clones, 85% to 90% being singletons. The specimen was peripheral blood. The receptors were sampled from a man younger than 30 with active or convalescent COVID-19. CDR3s include the opening cysteine and the closing phenylalanine or tryptophan.

v_gene,CDR3aa
TRBV25-1,CASSEDEGARAFF
TRBV5-1,CASSRRLGQGNEQYF
TRBV5-5,CASSLGLGQGEYTEAFF
TRBV6-4,CASSEGTSGDNEQFF
TRBV29-1,CSVLLPGGLGEQFF
TRBV27,CASSLRFGGHTEAFF
TRBV7-9,CASSFSIGGSGRYKQYF
TRBV19,CASSILAGESYEQYF
TRBV18,CASSQGTGAAFVDGYTF
TRBV6-6,CASSYSARRGLGEQYF
TRBV19,CASSMGSLSTDTQYF
TRBV2,CASSVVTGANYEQYF
TRBV19,CASSKWGTSEGTQYF
TRBV6-5,CASSRTGSKAFF
TRBV7-2,CASSLAGDQPQHF
TRBV6-4,CASSPGTGTKTQYF
TRBV28,CASRMGVTAAREQFF
TRBV2,CASSVTGYDTEAFF
TRBV5-1,CASSLMSGGAFDKQYF
TRBV18,CASSPQGSGSNYEQYF
TRBV27,CASSSFRGSEAFF
TRBV5-1,CASSLSVRGDDTQYF
TRBV12-3/TRBV12-4,CASSLTRNYGYTF
TRBV19,CASSVGQGTEAFF
TRBV4-1,CASSPGTSGSYEQYF
TRBV3-1/TRBV3-2,CASSQDQNQPQHF
TRBV10-3,CAISERDGYGYTF
TRBV27,CASSFTSGSRKETQYF
TRBV19,CASSKTSVYEQYF
TRBV11-2,CASSSPTSGGPAWEQFF
TRBV2,CASREPLTDTQYF